The 22 T cell receptor beta chains below were found in one sample sequenced in a study of Graves' ophthalmopathy and Graves' hyperthyroidism. Using RNA transcripts, the TCR beta CDR3 regions were amplified. HTBI primers were employed in first-round RT-PCR, then a second-round multiplex PCR followed. MiXCR, applied by TCRdb to the multiplex PCR reads, yields one record per CDR3 protein. The top ten clones hold more than 9% of a sample with fewer than 350,000 distinct CDR3 sequences, 15% to 20% of them seen once. The sample taken for sequencing was peripheral blood. These receptors were collected from an adult man with Graves' ophthalmopathy.

V usage is TRBV6-2 or TRBV6-3 and J usage is TRBJ1-1; D ambiguous. Trimming removed 5 bases from V and 4 bases from J, with 11 bases in between. The CDR3 totals 13 residues. CDR1 and CDR2 from the germline V gene are MNHEY and SVGEGT. The CDR3 nucleotides are TGTGCCAGCAGTCTAATCGACACCACTGAAGCTTTCTTT. Amino acids: CASSLIDTTEAFF.

Many counts were recorded for this clonotype. The gene calls are TRBV12-3 or TRBV12-4 and TRBJ2-5, with D maybe TRBD1 (6 bases). CDR3 length: 15 amino acids. The ends were cut back, 2 bases at V and 0 bases at J, with 10 bases in the middle. Here the CDR3 DNA reads TGTGCCAGCAGTTTACAGGGGATCTACCAAGAGACCCAGTACTTC. This gives the protein CASSLQGIYQETQYF.

This clonotype was seen ten or more times. The chain combines TRBV11-1 with TRBJ2-1, with TRBD2 identical over 11 bases. Germline V gene lookup returns CDR1 SGHAT and CDR2 FQDESV (reference sequence). The CDR3 is 14 residues long. Germline trimming cut 6 bases from V and 10 bases from J; bases unmatched to any gene: 8. CDR3 protein: CASRDSGGAGEQFF. DNA for the CDR3: TGTGCCAGCAGAGATAGCGGGGGGGCGGGCGAGCAGTTCTTC.

This clonotype was seen repeatedly, ten times or more. The chain couples TRBV6-1 to TRBJ2-5, with D perhaps matching TRBD2 (6 bases). The length of the CDR3 is 14 residues. Germline V CDR1 and CDR2: MNHNS, SASEGT. Between the trimmed V and J ends, which lost 1 base and 5 bases, there was a span of 11 bases. The CDR3: CASSEGQGGETQYF. In DNA, the CDR3 is TGTGCCAGCAGTGAAGGCCAGGGAGGTGAGACCCAGTACTTC.

The table lists this clonotype with many counts. One base away lies a much larger clone, so this may be a sequencing read error. The rearrangement uses TRBV11-2 and TRBJ1-1, with 7 positions matching TRBD1. The germline V gene encodes CDR1 SGHAT and CDR2 FQNNGV. The CDR3 loop spans 14 amino acids. The CDR3: CASRGGRGRTETFF. CDR3 in DNA: TGTGCCAGCAGGGGGGGGAGGGGGCGGACTGAAACTTTCTTT.

This clonotype was counted at least ten times. The rearrangement links TRBV30 to TRBJ2-2; D is unresolved. The germline CDR1 and CDR2 sequences are GTSNPN and SVGIG (reference sequence). The CDR3 has 12 residues. V dropped 2 bases and J dropped 5 bases, with 6 bases sitting between them. The CDR3 is CAWSRLTGELFF. The DNA for the CDR3 is TGTGCCTGGAGTAGGCTTACCGGGGAGCTGTTTTTT. Combining the CDR3 with reference TRBV30 and TRBJ2-2 gives the whole variable domain SQTIHQWPATLVQPVGSPLSLECTVEGTSNPNLYWYRQAAGRGLQLLFYSVGIGQISSEVPQNLSASRPQDRQFILSSKKLLLSDSGFYLCAWSRLTGELFFGEGSRLTVL.

This clonotype was observed many times. The chain couples TRBV20-1 to TRBJ1-5; a possible D gene is TRBD1 (6 bases). From germline, CDR1 is DFQATT and CDR2 SNEGSKA (reference sequence). The V and J ends lost 3 bases and 3 bases respectively, with 15 bases between them. The CDR3 spans 15 residues. Here the CDR3 DNA reads TGCAGTGCTAGCGAACCAGGACAGATCAATCAGCCCCAGCATTTT. Translation: CSASEPGQINQPQHF.

This clonotype was seen ten or more times. V is TRBV3-1 and J is TRBJ2-5, with 7 bases identical to TRBD2. Trimming took 1 base from V and 5 from J; bases not matched to a gene: 7. The CDR3 contains 15 residues. Germline V gene data show CDR1 as LGHDT and CDR2 as YNNKEL (reference sequence). The CDR3 nucleotides read TGTGCCAGCAGCCAAGTTCGGGGGGTGGAGGAGACCCAGTACTTC. Translated: CASSQVRGVEETQYF.

This clonotype was found many times. The chain links TRBV20-1 to TRBJ2-5, with 13 bases fitting TRBD2. The germline gives CDR1 DFQATT, CDR2 SNEGSKA (reference sequence). This CDR3 is built from 15 residues. Trimming removed 1 base from V and 4 bases from J; junction bases left unmatched: 3. The CDR3 reads CSARGLAGGGETQYF. For the CDR3, the DNA is TGCAGTGCTAGAGGACTAGCGGGAGGTGGAGAGACCCAGTACTTC.

This clonotype was seen ten or more times. The chain recombines TRBV19 with TRBJ1-1; 7 bases fit TRBD1. This CDR3 has 14 amino acids. Germline-derived CDR1 and CDR2 are LNHDA and SQIVND (reference sequence). V was clipped by 6 bases and J by 3 bases; unmatched bases: 7. The chain's CDR3 is CASSYGQDYTEAFF. CDR3 in DNA: TGTGCCAGTAGCTACGGACAGGATTACACTGAAGCTTTCTTT.

This clonotype has ten or more counts. This sequence joins TRBV30 and TRBJ1-5, with 8 bases identical to TRBD1. Germline values: CDR1 GTSNPN, CDR2 SVGIG (reference sequence). The CDR3 covers 16 residues. Unmatched junction bases numbered 8, after V lost 0 bases and J lost 4 bases. The CDR3 nucleotides read TGTGCCTGGAGTGTACAGGGCAGGGGGCGTAATCAGCCCCAGCATTTT. As protein: CAWSVQGRGRNQPQHF.

The chain carries TRBV11-2 and TRBJ2-7; possible D gene TRBD2, 6 bases. The germline V gene has CDR1 SGHAT and CDR2 FQNNGV. The CDR3 loop spans 17 amino acids. V was trimmed by 1 base and J by 2 bases, leaving 18 bases between them. This CDR3 reads CASSLGLAREKPYEQYF. CDR3 nucleotides: TGTGCCAGCAGCTTAGGTCTAGCGAGAGAAAAGCCCTACGAGCAGTACTTC. Supplemented by reference TRBV11-2 and TRBJ2-7, the full variable domain reads EAGVAQSPRYKIIEKRQSVAFWCNPISGHATLYWYQQILGQGPKLLIQFQNNGVVDDSQLPKDRFSAERLKGVDSTLKIQPAKLEDSAVYLCASSLGLAREKPYEQYFGPGTRLTVT.

This clonotype was observed a few times. This chain links TRBV30 with TRBJ2-3, with 7 nucleotides matching TRBD2. CDR3 size: 15 residues. Germline V gene sequence: CDR1 GTSNPN, CDR2 SVGIG (reference sequence). The trim removed 2 bases at V and 5 bases at J, leaving 10 bases unmatched. The CDR3, as DNA: TGTGCCTGGAGTACCGGGAGCGGGGCGGGAGATACGCAGTATTTT. It encodes CAWSTGSGAGDTQYF.

The rearrangement links TRBV6-5 to TRBJ1-1; D gene ambiguous. Germline V lookup: CDR1 MNHEY, CDR2 SVGAGI. Trimming cost V 4 bases and J 11 bases, with 17 bases left between them. This CDR3 spans 13 amino acids. The CDR3 sequence: CASSLRSPLEAFF. CDR3 nucleotides: TGTGCCAGCAGTTTAAGGTCGCCGTTGGAGGCTTTCTTT.

This clonotype was counted at least ten times. This sequence joins TRBV11-1 and TRBJ2-2; D call uncertain. This CDR3 comprises 16 residues. The germline V and J ends were trimmed by 5 bases and 2 bases, with 15 bases remaining between them. The V gene's germline CDR1 is SGHAT and CDR2 FQDESV (reference sequence). The CDR3 bases are TGTGCCAGCAGCACCAATGTCGGAGCTAACACCGGGGAGCTGTTTTTT. It yields the protein CASSTNVGANTGELFF.

This clonotype was observed many times. The CDR3 nucleotides are TGTGCCAGCAGCTTAGGTCGCTATGGCTACACCTTC. Its protein is CASSLGRYGYTF. V usage is TRBV28 and J usage is TRBJ1-2; D is undetermined. CDR1 MDHEN and CDR2 SYDVKM come from the germline V gene. The germline V and J ends were trimmed by 6 bases and 4 bases, with 9 bases remaining between them. CDR3 size: 12 residues.

This clonotype has just a few counts. The V and J genes are TRBV6-2 or TRBV6-3 and TRBJ1-5; D not certain. This CDR3 is built from 15 residues. Germline loops: CDR1 MNHEY, CDR2 SVGEGT. The V and J ends lost 3 bases and 5 bases respectively, with 14 bases between them. In DNA, the CDR3 is TGTGCCAGCAGTTATACTCCGGGAGCCCATCAGCCCCAGCATTTT. This translates into CASSYTPGAHQPQHF.

Only a few counts were recorded for this clonotype. V and J are TRBV7-2 and TRBJ2-5, with D possibly being TRBD1 or TRBD2 (6 bases each). CDR3 length: 13 amino acids. The germline V gene encodes CDR1 SGHTA and CDR2 FQGNSA. V was clipped by 5 bases and J by 9 bases, with 16 bases between them. As DNA, the CDR3 is TGTGCCAGCAGCCCTGGACGGGGGCTTCCCCAGTACTTC. It is translated as CASSPGRGLPQYF.

The chain links TRBV5-1 to TRBJ2-5, with TRBD1 identical over 9 bases. Germline trimming cut 0 bases from V and 5 bases from J; bases unmatched to any gene: 5. Germline-derived CDR1 and CDR2 are SGHRS and YFSETQ. The CDR3 has 15 residues. As DNA, the CDR3 is TGCGCCAGCAGCTTGGGGACAGGGGAGAGCGAGACCCAGTACTTC. Protein product: CASSLGTGESETQYF.

This clonotype was observed at least ten times. The chain joins TRBV20-1 to TRBJ1-5; 9 bases fit TRBD1. Per the germline V gene, CDR1 is DFQATT and CDR2 is SNEGSKA (reference sequence). V lost 4 bases, J lost 4 bases, and 5 bases stayed unmatched. The CDR3 is 14 amino acids. The CDR3 protein is CSANPGQGNQPQHF. CDR3 DNA sequence: TGCAGTGCTAACCCCGGACAGGGGAATCAGCCCCAGCATTTT.

This clonotype was counted many times. The rearrangement joins TRBV11-1 to TRBJ1-1, with 8 bases fitting TRBD1. With V trimmed by 5 bases and J by 3 bases, 8 bases remained unmatched. The germline CDR1 and CDR2 sequences are SGHAT and FQDESV (reference sequence). The CDR3 length is 15 residues. CDR3 coding DNA: TGTGCCAGCAGCCTACGACAGGGGACGGACACTGAAGCTTTCTTT. Protein sequence: CASSLRQGTDTEAFF.

At least ten counts were recorded for this clonotype. The chain is built from TRBV7-9 and TRBJ1-1, with D perhaps matching TRBD1 (6 bases). Germline lookup yields CDR1 SEHNR and CDR2 FQNEAQ (reference sequence). The V and J ends lost 1 base and 6 bases respectively, with 15 bases between them. This CDR3 is built from 15 residues. This CDR3 is CASSLGLVGAPEAFF. CDR3 in DNA: TGTGCCAGCAGCTTAGGGTTAGTGGGGGCTCCTGAAGCTTTCTTT.